The 18 T cell receptor beta chains presented below share a single source sample, sequenced in a study of response to subunit inactivated influenza vaccine. TCRdb recomputed calls from the RT-PCR reads with MiXCR, one row per CDR3 protein. The sample shows around 650,000 distinct CDR3 sequences, approximately 14% of them seen only once. The sample consisted of PBMCs from blood, taken about 13 days after vaccination. The source of these receptors is a man aged 45-60 years who received an inactivated influenza vaccine.

The chain recombines TRBV18 with TRBJ1-5, with D possibly TRBD1 on 6 matching bases. CDR3 size: 15 residues. V was trimmed by 3 bases and J by 4 bases, leaving 13 bases between them. The germline V gene has CDR1 KGHSH and CDR2 LQKENI. Here the CDR3 reads CASSPFSDRNQPQHF. CDR3 sequence (DNA): TGTGCCAGCTCACCCTTCTCGGACAGAAATCAGCCCCAGCATTTT.

The chain uses TRBV20-1 and TRBJ2-1, with 14 bases lining up with TRBD2. CDR3 length equals 15 residues. The V gene's germline CDR1 is DFQATT and CDR2 SNEGSKA (reference sequence). The CDR3 bases are TGCTCTGCTCCGGGACTAGCGGGAGATCTCAATGAGCAGTTCTTC. Its translation: CSAPGLAGDLNEQFF.

In this sample, this clonotype turned up a few times. V gene TRBV7-9 combines with J gene TRBJ1-1; D unresolved. This CDR3 comprises 15 residues. V was clipped by 5 bases and J by 1 base, with 14 bases between them. The germline gives CDR1 SEHNR, CDR2 FQNEAQ (reference sequence). CDR3 bases: TGTGCCAGCAGCCAACCGGGCCGGCGGAACACTGAAGCTTTCTTT. The encoded protein is CASSQPGRRNTEAFF.

This clonotype has more than one count but fewer than ten. The CDR3 region is CASSYYDTSSYEQYF. CDR3 coding DNA: TGTGCCAGCAGTTACTACGACACGAGCTCCTACGAGCAGTACTTC. The chain joins TRBV6-5 to TRBJ2-7; the D is unclear. V dropped 1 base and J dropped 0 bases, with 10 bases sitting between them. The CDR3 contains 15 residues. Germline loops: CDR1 MNHEY, CDR2 SVGAGI.

This chain connects TRBV7-8 to TRBJ2-1; TRBD2 matches at 9 bases. This CDR3 has 17 amino acids. Per germline, CDR1 SGHVS and CDR2 FQNEAQ. Losses at the gene ends were 5 bases for V and 4 bases for J; bases not matched to a gene: 12. Here the CDR3 reads CASSLGLAGPLYNEQFF. Here the CDR3 DNA reads TGTGCCAGCAGCCTTGGGCTAGCGGGGCCCTTATACAATGAGCAGTTCTTC.

The sample holds a few counts of this clonotype. This sequence joins TRBV20-1 and TRBJ1-5, with D uncertain. The germline V and J ends were trimmed by 5 bases and 0 bases, with 5 bases remaining between them. Germline V CDR1 and CDR2: DFQATT, SNEGSKA (reference sequence). The CDR3 sequence is 12 residues long. The CDR3 DNA is TGCAGTGCTTTCGGTAGCAATCAGCCCCAGCATTTT. The encoded protein is CSAFGSNQPQHF.

The chain joins TRBV28 to TRBJ1-2, with a tentative D call TRBD1 (5 bases). The V end lost 1 base, the J end lost 6 bases, and 12 bases lay between the germline ends. The CDR3 is made up of 14 amino acids. From germline, CDR1 is MDHEN and CDR2 SYDVKM. The CDR3 region is CASSLFLVGDGYTF. CDR3 nucleotide sequence: TGTGCCAGCAGTTTATTTCTGGTGGGGGATGGCTACACCTTC.

In DNA, the CDR3 is TGTGCCAGCAGTTCCTTCCGGTCCTGGACAGAGGTTTCACCCCTCCACTTT. Its protein is CASSSFRSWTEVSPLHF. The chain uses TRBV6-5 and TRBJ1-6; D is perhaps TRBD1 (6 bases). Trimming removed 4 bases from V and 9 bases from J, with 22 bases in between. This CDR3 region has 17 residues. Looked up from germline, CDR1 is MNHEY and CDR2 is SVGAGI.

The J gene is TRBJ1-3, the V gene TRBV12-3 or TRBV12-4; D not resolved. V lost 7 bases and J 3 bases, leaving 13 bases between the germline ends. This CDR3 is 14 amino acids long. The CDR3 protein is CASTETIRGNTIYF. The CDR3 nucleotides are TGTGCCAGCACCGAGACCATTCGTGGAAACACCATATATTTT.

This chain connects TRBV9 to TRBJ2-1; possible D gene TRBD1, 8 bases. CDR3 length equals 15 residues. V was shortened by 6 bases and J by 7 bases, with 20 bases between the two germline ends. Germline-derived CDR1 and CDR2 are SGDLS and YYNGEE. CDR3 in amino acids: CASTPLGQGGNEQFF. In DNA form, the CDR3 reads TGTGCCAGCACCCCCTTAGGACAGGGAGGGAATGAGCAGTTCTTC. Complete variable domain (other parts from reference TRBV9 and TRBJ2-1): DSGVTQTPKHLITATGQRVTLRCSPRSGDLSVYWYQQSLDQGLQFLIQYYNGEERAKGNILERFSAQQFPDLHSELNLSSLELGDSALYFCASTPLGQGGNEQFFGPGTRLTVL.

Comments on this clonotype: At one end, the junction sequence differs from germline, possibly due to a read error. V and J are TRBV12-3 or TRBV12-4 and TRBJ2-2, with a weak D call TRBD1 (6 bases). This CDR3 region has 14 residues. This CDR3 reads CASSLVGGAGEPFF. CDR3 DNA: TGTGCCAGCAGTTTGGTAGGGGGTGCCGGGGAGCCGTTTTTT.

Only a few counts were recorded for this clonotype. This chain links TRBV6-5 with TRBJ1-1; perhaps TRBD1 as D (6 bases). From germline, CDR1 is MNHEY and CDR2 SVGAGI. V was pared by 2 bases and J by 1 base, with 11 bases between. CDR3 length: 15 residues. The CDR3 loop reads CASSYLQGPNTEAFF. The CDR3 nucleotides are TGTGCCAGCAGTTACCTACAGGGCCCGAACACTGAAGCTTTCTTT.

The chain recombines TRBV28 with TRBJ1-6; TRBD1 matches at 7 bases. Trimming cost V 3 bases and J 0 bases; bases outside gene matches: 8. The CDR3 contains 18 residues. Germline V gene lookup returns CDR1 MDHEN and CDR2 SYDVKM. The chain's CDR3 is CASSFPGQASSYNSPLHF. The CDR3 region has the DNA TGTGCCAGCAGTTTTCCCGGACAGGCTAGCTCCTATAATTCACCCCTCCACTTT.

This clonotype was recorded a few times. The V call is TRBV5-1, the J call TRBJ2-7; no definite D call. The CDR3 extends over 15 amino acids. Germline loops: CDR1 SGHRS, CDR2 YFSETQ. Trimming took off 4 bases at V and 0 bases at J, with 14 bases between the two ends. This CDR3 is CASSPHFLSSYEQYF. As DNA, the CDR3 is TGCGCCAGCAGCCCGCACTTCCTGAGCTCCTACGAGCAGTACTTC.

The chain joins TRBV12-3 or TRBV12-4 to TRBJ2-7; 11 bases align to TRBD1. The CDR3 length is 13 residues. V gave up 5 bases and J gave up 6 bases; unmatched junction bases: 3. CDR3 sequence reads: CASSGDRGSEQYF. CDR3 nucleotides: TGTGCCAGCAGTGGGGACAGGGGGTCCGAGCAGTACTTC.

This clonotype turned up a few times. The chain couples TRBV20-1 to TRBJ2-1; unclear D gene. This CDR3 has 13 residues. The germline V gene encodes CDR1 DFQATT and CDR2 SNEGSKA (reference sequence). The DNA of the CDR3 is TGCAGGGCAGGTCCGAGCTCCTACAATGAGCAGTTCTTC. Amino acid sequence: CRAGPSSYNEQFF.

The CDR3 loop reads CASSYLADRDSGNTIYF. In DNA form, the CDR3 reads TGTGCCAGCAGTTACCTCGCCGACAGGGACTCTGGAAACACCATATATTTT. The genes are TRBV6-6 and TRBJ1-3; TRBD1 aligns across 7 bases. This CDR3 has 17 residues. Germline CDR1 and CDR2: MNHNY and SVGAGI (reference sequence). After removal of 2 bases from V and 0 bases from J, the junction contained 7 bases not matched to a gene.

This clonotype was counted ten times or more. The CDR3, as DNA: TGTGCCAGCAGTTACTCAAGGGGGCGTATCTACGAGCAGTACTTC. Its protein product is CASSYSRGRIYEQYF. The chain employs TRBV6-5 and TRBJ2-7; 7 bases fit TRBD1. Germline CDR1 reads MNHEY; CDR2 reads SVGAGI. The CDR3 consists of 15 residues. V lost 0 bases and J lost 3; bases outside the gene matches: 5.